This TCR beta chain appears in the sequencing data of a study of regulatory and conventional T cells in RAG deficiency. Findings and limits, study-wide: Compared with controls, unique Treg TCR beta sequences dropped around 110-fold in Omenn syndrome and CID/AS. Omenn patients showed >80% Treg-Tconv overlap and shorter CDR3 lengths.

Genomic DNA came from blood conventional CD4+ T cells gated CD25-low CD127-high. Clones were sequenced by immunoSEQ multiplex PCR, and TCRdb holds only the in-frame ones, with some missing. In the table there are approximately 21,000 clones, almost 96% of which are singletons. Germline lookup yields CDR1 SNHLY and CDR2 FYNNEI. V shed 6 bases, J shed 3 bases, and the junction held 16 bases outside the gene matches. This CDR3 has 17 residues. As for this clone: Antigen unknown.

The data also belong to a second study, concerning regulatory T cells. That paper adds: The primer mix had 52 TRBV and 13 TRBJ primers. Regulatory T cells showed the strongest V-J pair restriction and V/J gene skewing among patient repertoires.

This TCR was sampled from a human donor in good health. Specimen: CD25- CD4+ T cells sorted from blood. The chain uses TRBV2 and TRBJ1-1, with 7 bases identical to TRBD1. The CDR3 bases are TGTGCCAGCAGGACCGGGACAGCTATCCGAAGGGACACTGAAGCTTTCTTT. Its translation is CASRTGTAIRRDTEAFF.